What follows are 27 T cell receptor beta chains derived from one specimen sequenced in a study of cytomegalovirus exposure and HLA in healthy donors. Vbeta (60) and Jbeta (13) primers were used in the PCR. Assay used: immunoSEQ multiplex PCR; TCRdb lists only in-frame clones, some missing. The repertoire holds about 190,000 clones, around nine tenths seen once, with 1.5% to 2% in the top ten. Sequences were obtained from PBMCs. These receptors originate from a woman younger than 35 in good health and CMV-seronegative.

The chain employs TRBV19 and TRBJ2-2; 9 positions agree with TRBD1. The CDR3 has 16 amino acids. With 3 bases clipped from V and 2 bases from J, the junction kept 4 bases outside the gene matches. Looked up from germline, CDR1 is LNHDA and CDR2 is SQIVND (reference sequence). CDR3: CASSIRGQGNTGELFF. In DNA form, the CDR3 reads TGTGCCAGTAGTATTAGGGGACAGGGAAACACCGGGGAGCTGTTTTTT.

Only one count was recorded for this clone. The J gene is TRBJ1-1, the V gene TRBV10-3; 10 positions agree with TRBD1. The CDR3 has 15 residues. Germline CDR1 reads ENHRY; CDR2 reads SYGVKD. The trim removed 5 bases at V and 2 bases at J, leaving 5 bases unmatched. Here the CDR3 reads CAISSGQGGNTEAFF. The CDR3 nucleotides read TGTGCCATCAGTAGCGGACAGGGGGGAAACACTGAAGCTTTCTTT.

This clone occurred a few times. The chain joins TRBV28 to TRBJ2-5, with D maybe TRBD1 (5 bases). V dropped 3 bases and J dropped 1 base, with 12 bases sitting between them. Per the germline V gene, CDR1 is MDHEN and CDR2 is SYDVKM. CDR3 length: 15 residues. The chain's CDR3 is CASSFQGGSQETQYF. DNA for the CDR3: TGTGCCAGCAGTTTTCAGGGTGGAAGCCAAGAGACCCAGTACTTC.

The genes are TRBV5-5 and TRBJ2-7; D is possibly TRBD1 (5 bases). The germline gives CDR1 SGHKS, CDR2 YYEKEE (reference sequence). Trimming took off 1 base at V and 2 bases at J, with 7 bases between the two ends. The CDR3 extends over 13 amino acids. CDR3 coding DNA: TGTGCCAGCAGCTTGCAGGGCCCCTACGAGCAGTACTTC. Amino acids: CASSLQGPYEQYF.

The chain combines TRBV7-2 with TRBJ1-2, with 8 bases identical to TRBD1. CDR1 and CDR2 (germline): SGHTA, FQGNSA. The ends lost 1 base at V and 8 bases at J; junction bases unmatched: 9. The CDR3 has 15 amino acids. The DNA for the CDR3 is TGTGCCAGCAGCTTAGGCGACAGGGGCCTAAGAGGCTACACCTTC. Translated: CASSLGDRGLRGYTF.

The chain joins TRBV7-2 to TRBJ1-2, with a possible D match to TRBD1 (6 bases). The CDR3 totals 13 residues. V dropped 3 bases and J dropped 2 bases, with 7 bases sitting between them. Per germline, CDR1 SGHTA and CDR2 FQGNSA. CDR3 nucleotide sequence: TGTGCCAGCAGCTTTACAGGGAACTATGGCTACACCTTC. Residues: CASSFTGNYGYTF. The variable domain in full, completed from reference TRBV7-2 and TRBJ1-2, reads GAGVSQSPSNKVTEKGKDVELRCDPISGHTALYWYRQSLGQGLEFLIYFQGNSAPDKSGLPSDRFSAERTGGSVSTLTIQRTQQEDSAVYLCASSFTGNYGYTFGSGTRLTVV.

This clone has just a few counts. CDR3 bases: TGCGCCAGCAGCTCACTAGCGGGAGTCGACAATGAGCAGTTCTTC. It yields the protein CASSSLAGVDNEQFF. The gene calls are TRBV5-1 and TRBJ2-1; 11 positions agree with TRBD2. The trim removed 3 bases at V and 5 bases at J, leaving 4 bases unmatched. The length of the CDR3 is 15 residues. CDR1 is SGHRS and CDR2 is YFSETQ in the germline V gene. Complete variable domain (other parts from reference TRBV5-1 and TRBJ2-1): KAGVTQTPRYLIKTRGQQVTLSCSPISGHRSVSWYQQTPGQGLQFLFEYFSETQRNKGNFPGRFSGRQFSNSRSEMNVSTLELGDSALYLCASSSLAGVDNEQFFGPGTRLTVL.

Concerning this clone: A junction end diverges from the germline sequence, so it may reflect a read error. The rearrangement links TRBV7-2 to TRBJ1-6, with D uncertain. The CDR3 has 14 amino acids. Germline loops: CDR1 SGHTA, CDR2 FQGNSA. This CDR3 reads CASSSSGYIHPSDF. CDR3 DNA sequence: TGTGCCAGCAGCTCCTCAGGTTATATTCACCCCTCCGACTTT.

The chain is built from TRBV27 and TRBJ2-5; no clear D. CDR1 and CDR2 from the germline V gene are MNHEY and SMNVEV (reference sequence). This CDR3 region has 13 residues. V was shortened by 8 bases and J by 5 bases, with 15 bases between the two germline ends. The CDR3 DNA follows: TGTGCCAGCCCCCGTGTCTTTCTGGAGACCCAGTACTTC. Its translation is CASPRVFLETQYF.

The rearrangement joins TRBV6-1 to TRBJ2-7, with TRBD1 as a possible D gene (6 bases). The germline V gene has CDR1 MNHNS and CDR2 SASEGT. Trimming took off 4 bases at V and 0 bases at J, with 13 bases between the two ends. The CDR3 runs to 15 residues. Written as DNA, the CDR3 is TGTGCCAGCAGTGTCCAGGACAGTTACTCCTACGAGCAGTACTTC. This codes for CASSVQDSYSYEQYF.

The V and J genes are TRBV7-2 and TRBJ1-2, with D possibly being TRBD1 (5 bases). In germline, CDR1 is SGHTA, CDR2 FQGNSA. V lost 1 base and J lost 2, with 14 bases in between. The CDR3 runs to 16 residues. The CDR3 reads CASSLEVGRANYGYTF. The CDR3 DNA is TGTGCCAGCAGCTTAGAAGTTGGCAGGGCCAACTATGGCTACACCTTC. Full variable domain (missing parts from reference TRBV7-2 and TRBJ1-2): GAGVSQSPSNKVTEKGKDVELRCDPISGHTALYWYRQSLGQGLEFLIYFQGNSAPDKSGLPSDRFSAERTGGSVSTLTIQRTQQEDSAVYLCASSLEVGRANYGYTFGSGTRLTVV.

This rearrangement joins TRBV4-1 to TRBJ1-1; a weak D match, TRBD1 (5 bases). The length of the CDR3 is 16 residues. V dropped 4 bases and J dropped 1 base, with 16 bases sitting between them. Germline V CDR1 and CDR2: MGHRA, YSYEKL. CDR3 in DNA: TGCGCCAGCAGCCTTTTTGGGGCAGGCACGAACACTGAAGCTTTCTTT. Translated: CASSLFGAGTNTEAFF.

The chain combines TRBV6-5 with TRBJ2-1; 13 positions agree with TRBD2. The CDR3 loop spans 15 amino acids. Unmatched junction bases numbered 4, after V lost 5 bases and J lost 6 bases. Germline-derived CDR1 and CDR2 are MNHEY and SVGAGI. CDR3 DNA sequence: TGTGCCAGCAGTGGACTAGCGGGAGTACTCAATGAGCAGTTCTTC. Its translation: CASSGLAGVLNEQFF.

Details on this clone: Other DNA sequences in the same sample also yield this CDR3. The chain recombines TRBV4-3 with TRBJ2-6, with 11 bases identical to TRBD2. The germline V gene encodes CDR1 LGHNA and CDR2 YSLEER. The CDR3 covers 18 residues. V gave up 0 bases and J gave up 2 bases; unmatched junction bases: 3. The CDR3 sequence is CASSQELAGAAGANVLTF. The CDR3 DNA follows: TGCGCCAGCAGCCAAGAACTAGCGGGAGCTGCTGGGGCCAACGTCCTGACTTTC.

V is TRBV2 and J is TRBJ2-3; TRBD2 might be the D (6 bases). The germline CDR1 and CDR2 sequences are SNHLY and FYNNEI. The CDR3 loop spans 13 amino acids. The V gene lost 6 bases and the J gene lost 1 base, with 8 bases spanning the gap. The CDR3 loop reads CASRGGGTDTQYF. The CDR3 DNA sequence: TGTGCCAGCAGGGGCGGGGGCACAGATACGCAGTATTTT.

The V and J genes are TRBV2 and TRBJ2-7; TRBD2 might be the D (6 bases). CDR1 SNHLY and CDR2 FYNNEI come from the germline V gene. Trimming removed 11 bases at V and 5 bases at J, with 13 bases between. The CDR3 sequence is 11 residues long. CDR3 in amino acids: CACSGGHEQYF. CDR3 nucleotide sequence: TGTGCCTGCTCCGGAGGGCACGAGCAGTACTTC. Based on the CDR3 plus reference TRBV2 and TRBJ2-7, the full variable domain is EPEVTQTPSHQVTQMGQEVILRCVPISNHLYFYWYRQILGQKVEFLVSFYNNEISEKSEIFDDQFSVERPDGSNFTLKIRSTKLEDSAMYFCACSGGHEQYFGPGTRLTVT.

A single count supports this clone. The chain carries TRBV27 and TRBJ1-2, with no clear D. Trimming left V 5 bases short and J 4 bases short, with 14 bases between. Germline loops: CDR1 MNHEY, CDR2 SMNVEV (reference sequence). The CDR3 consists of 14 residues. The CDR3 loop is CASSHTGVGYGYTF. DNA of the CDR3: TGTGCCAGCAGTCATACGGGAGTGGGCTATGGCTACACCTTC.

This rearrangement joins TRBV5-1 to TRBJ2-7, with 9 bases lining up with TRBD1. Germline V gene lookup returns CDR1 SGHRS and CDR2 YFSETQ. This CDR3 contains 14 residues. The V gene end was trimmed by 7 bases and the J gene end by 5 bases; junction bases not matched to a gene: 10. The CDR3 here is CASGPGQGPHEQYF. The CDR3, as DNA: TGCGCCAGCGGGCCGGGACAGGGTCCCCACGAGCAGTACTTC.

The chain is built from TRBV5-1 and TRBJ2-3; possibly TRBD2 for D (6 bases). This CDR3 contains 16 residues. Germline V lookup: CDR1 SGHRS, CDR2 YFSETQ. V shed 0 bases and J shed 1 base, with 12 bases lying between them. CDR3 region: CASSLAAGWGTDTQYF. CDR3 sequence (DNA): TGCGCCAGCAGCTTGGCAGCGGGCTGGGGCACAGATACGCAGTATTTT.

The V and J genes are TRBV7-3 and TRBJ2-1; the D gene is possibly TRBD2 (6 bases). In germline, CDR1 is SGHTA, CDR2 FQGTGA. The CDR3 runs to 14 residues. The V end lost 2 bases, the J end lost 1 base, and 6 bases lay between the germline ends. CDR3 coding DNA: TGTGCCAGCAGCTTAGGGACTTCCTACAATGAGCAGTTCTTC. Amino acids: CASSLGTSYNEQFF.

CDR3 sequence: CASSWGQVTTEAFF. The CDR3 DNA follows: TGTGCCAGCAGCTGGGGACAGGTGACTACTGAAGCTTTCTTT. J is TRBJ1-1 and V is TRBV7-9; 8 bases map to TRBD1. After removal of 4 bases from V and 5 bases from J, the junction contained 6 bases not matched to a gene. Germline CDR1 SEHNR, CDR2 FQNEAQ (reference sequence). This CDR3 has 14 residues. Looking up the rest from reference TRBV7-9 and TRBJ1-1 gives the full variable domain: DTGVSQNPRHKITKRGQNVTFRCDPISEHNRLYWYRQTLGQGPEFLTYFQNEAQLEKSRLLSDRFSAERPKGSFSTLEIQRTEQGDSAMYLCASSWGQVTTEAFFGQGTRLTVV.

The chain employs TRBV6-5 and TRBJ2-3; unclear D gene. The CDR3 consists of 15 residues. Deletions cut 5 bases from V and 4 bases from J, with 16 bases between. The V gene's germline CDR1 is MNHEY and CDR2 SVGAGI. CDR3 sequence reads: CASSNLYGAADTQYF. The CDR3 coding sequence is TGTGCCAGCAGTAACCTTTATGGAGCTGCAGATACGCAGTATTTT.

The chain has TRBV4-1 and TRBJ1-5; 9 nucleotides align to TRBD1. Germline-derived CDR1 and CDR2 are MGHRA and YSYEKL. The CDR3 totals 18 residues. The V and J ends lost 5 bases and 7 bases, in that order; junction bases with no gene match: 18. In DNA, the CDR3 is TGCGCCAGCAGCGAATACTATGCCGGGACAGGGTATCGACAGCCCCAGCATTTT. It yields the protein CASSEYYAGTGYRQPQHF.

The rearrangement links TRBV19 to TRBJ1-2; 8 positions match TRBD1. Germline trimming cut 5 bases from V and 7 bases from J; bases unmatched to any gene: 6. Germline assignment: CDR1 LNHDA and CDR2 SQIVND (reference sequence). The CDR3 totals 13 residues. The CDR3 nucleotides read TGTGCCAGTAGTTGGACAGGGAATAGTGGCTACACCTTC. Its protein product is CASSWTGNSGYTF.

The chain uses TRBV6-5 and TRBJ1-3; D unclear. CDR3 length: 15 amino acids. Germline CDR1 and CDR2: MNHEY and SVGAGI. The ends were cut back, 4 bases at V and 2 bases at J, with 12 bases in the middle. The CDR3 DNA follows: TGTGCCAGCAGTTCTCCACTCACCACTGGAAACACCATATATTTT. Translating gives CASSSPLTTGNTIYF.

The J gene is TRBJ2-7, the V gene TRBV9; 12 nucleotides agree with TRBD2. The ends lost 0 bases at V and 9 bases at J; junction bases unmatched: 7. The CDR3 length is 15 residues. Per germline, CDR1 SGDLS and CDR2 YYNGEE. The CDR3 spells CASSVEPSGRERQYF. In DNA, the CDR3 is TGTGCCAGCAGCGTAGAGCCTAGCGGGAGGGAGCGGCAGTACTTC.

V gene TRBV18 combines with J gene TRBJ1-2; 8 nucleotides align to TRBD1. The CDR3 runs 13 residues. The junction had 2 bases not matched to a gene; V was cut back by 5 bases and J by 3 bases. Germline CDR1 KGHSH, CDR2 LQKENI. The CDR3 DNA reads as TGTGCCAGCTCAGTGGACAGGGACTATGGCTACACCTTC. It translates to CASSVDRDYGYTF.